This T cell receptor (beta chain) was captured in a study of blood T cell repertoires in COVID-19. Study at large: Collection of acute and convalescent COVID-19 samples took place in the United States, Italy and Spain. From T cells, B-cell-depleted T cells, or PBMCs came the material, which was cDNA or gDNA.

Authors' analysis steps: Estimation of nucleated cell counts relied on the amplification of reference gene primers. Measured with immunoSEQ multiplex PCR; TCRdb has only the in-frame clones, and not every one. The DNA gave D and trimming, while V, J and clone size come from that table. This sample has 150,000 to 200,000 clones, with approximately 86% found just once. CDR1 is SGHRS, CDR2 YFSETQ, per germline. Trimming took 0 bases from V and 4 from J, leaving 11 bases between them. CDR3 length: 14 residues. The chain couples TRBV5-1 to TRBJ2-7; TRBD2 is a possible D gene (5 bases). This receptor was taken from a man aged 70 or older with acute or convalescent COVID-19. The material sequenced was peripheral blood. The CDR3 DNA follows: TGCGCCAGCAGCTTGGAGGGCCCGGGGTACGAGCAGTACTTC. Translated: CASSLEGPGYEQYF.